This T cell receptor (beta chain) emerged from a study of blood T cell repertoires in COVID-19. At the level of the study: Sites in the United States, Italy and Spain provided acute and convalescent COVID-19 samples.

Germline V gives CDR1 SGDLS, CDR2 YYNGEE. The CDR3 totals 14 residues. V dropped 0 bases and J dropped 4 bases, with 10 bases sitting between them. Sequencing was performed with immunoSEQ multiplex PCR; in TCRdb, only in-frame clones are kept and a portion is missing. This sample has about 380,000 clones; about 90% occur once, and the top ten carry 1.3%. Individuals drawn from under 30 US areas were about 18 to 90 years old. This clone has just a few counts. Sequencing was done on a sample of PBMCs or T cells enriched from blood (not recorded which). This sequence joins TRBV9 and TRBJ1-1; weak D call: TRBD1 (5 bases). The TCR sequence derives from a man aged 25-40 years who had recovered from COVID-19. The CDR3 DNA follows: TGTGCCAGCAGCGTAGTTGGGGCAGGCACTGAAGCTTTCTTT. This gives the protein CASSVVGAGTEAFF.